The 17 T cell receptor beta chains listed next were all sequenced from one sample in a study of blood T cell repertoires in COVID-19. Using immunoSEQ multiplex PCR, the repertoire was profiled, and TCRdb retains in-frame clones only, with some absent. The sample contains about 280,000 clones, nearly 90% of which appear only once. Source material: peripheral blood. All receptors come from a woman aged 30 to 39 with COVID-19, enrolled during active disease.

V usage is TRBV11-2 and J usage is TRBJ1-2; 12 nucleotides align to TRBD1. Germline CDR1 and CDR2: SGHAT and FQNNGV. The junction had 8 bases not matched to a gene; V was cut back by 6 bases and J by 6 bases. The CDR3 is made up of 15 amino acids. The CDR3 loop reads CASSFGTGGGDGYTF. The CDR3 DNA is TGTGCCAGCAGTTTCGGGACAGGGGGCGGGGATGGCTACACCTTC. Complete variable domain (other parts from reference TRBV11-2 and TRBJ1-2): EAGVAQSPRYKIIEKRQSVAFWCNPISGHATLYWYQQILGQGPKLLIQFQNNGVVDDSQLPKDRFSAERLKGVDSTLKIQPAKLEDSAVYLCASSFGTGGGDGYTFGSGTRLTVV.

This chain uses TRBV5-8 with TRBJ1-3; no reliable D call. V lost 6 bases to trimming and J lost 5 bases, with 15 bases between them. The germline gives CDR1 SGHTS, CDR2 YDEGEE. This CDR3 contains 14 residues. CDR3 residues: CASTAWEYRNTIYF. DNA for the CDR3: TGTGCCAGCACCGCCTGGGAGTATCGAAACACCATATATTTT.

In DNA form, the CDR3 reads TGCGCCAGCGCCCTCAAACTGGACAGTGAAGCTTTCTTT. This sequence encodes CASALKLDSEAFF. This sequence joins TRBV5-1 and TRBJ1-1; D is possibly TRBD1 (6 bases). From germline, CDR1 is SGHRS and CDR2 YFSETQ. The CDR3 runs 13 residues. Trimming stripped 7 bases from V and 7 bases from J, with 17 bases between.

This sequence joins TRBV4-2 and TRBJ1-2; tentative D call: TRBD1 (6 bases). Trimming shortened V by 0 bases and J by 5 bases, and 13 bases separated the two germline ends. This CDR3 comprises 15 residues. Germline V gene data show CDR1 as LGHNA and CDR2 as YNFKEQ. As DNA, the CDR3 is TGTGCCAGCAGCCAAGAGATGACAGGTGGTTATGGCTACACCTTC. This sequence encodes CASSQEMTGGYGYTF.

The sample holds one count of this clone. V usage is TRBV6-6 and J usage is TRBJ1-2; 8 positions agree with TRBD1. Germline V gene sequence: CDR1 MNHNY, CDR2 SVGAGI (reference sequence). V was pared by 2 bases and J by 8 bases, with 7 bases of the junction left unmatched. CDR3 length: 14 amino acids. This chain's CDR3 is CASSYRTGSGGYTF. CDR3 DNA: TGTGCCAGCAGTTACCGGACAGGGTCTGGCGGCTACACCTTC.

V usage is TRBV5-1 and J usage is TRBJ2-7, with TRBD2 matching over 8 bases. The germline V gene encodes CDR1 SGHRS and CDR2 YFSETQ. V lost 4 bases, J lost 6 bases, and 9 bases stayed unmatched. CDR3 length equals 14 residues. The CDR3 spells CASSREGGTGEQYF. The CDR3, as DNA: TGCGCCAGCAGCCGGGAGGGCGGTACTGGCGAGCAGTACTTC.

This chain's CDR3 is CASSSRLAGGGTDTQYF. The CDR3 DNA follows: TGTGCCAGCAGCTCGAGGCTAGCGGGGGGAGGCACAGATACGCAGTATTTT. The chain combines TRBV7-8 with TRBJ2-3, with 11 nucleotides matching TRBD2. The CDR3 totals 17 residues. The germline gives CDR1 SGHVS, CDR2 FQNEAQ. The V and J ends lost 4 bases and 1 base, in that order; junction bases with no gene match: 7.

The chain combines TRBV10-2 with TRBJ2-3; the match to TRBD2 covers 10 bases. CDR1 and CDR2 from the germline V gene are WSHSY and SAAADI. This CDR3 contains 14 residues. V lost 0 bases, J lost 13 bases, and 7 bases stayed unmatched. The CDR3 spells CASSESPSGGREYF. In DNA form, the CDR3 reads TGCGCCAGCAGTGAGTCGCCTAGCGGGGGTCGCGAGTATTTT.

This CDR3 reads CASSLDRGRGNTIYF. Written as DNA, the CDR3 is TGTGCCAGCTCATTGGACAGGGGGCGTGGAAACACCATATATTTT. The genes are TRBV18 and TRBJ1-3; 11 bases agree with TRBD1. The CDR3 sequence is 15 residues long. V dropped 5 bases and J dropped 3; count of bases not matched to a gene: 3. Germline assignment: CDR1 KGHSH and CDR2 LQKENI. The whole variable domain, remainder taken from reference TRBV18 and TRBJ1-3, is NAGVMQNPRHLVRRRGQEARLRCSPMKGHSHVYWYRQLPEEGLKFMVYLQKENIIDESGMPKERFSAEFPKEGPSILRIQQVVRGDSAAYFCASSLDRGRGNTIYFGEGSWLTVV.

The chain joins TRBV9 to TRBJ2-1; 8 bases align to TRBD1. This CDR3 comprises 16 residues. J lost 5 bases, V lost 4 bases, and 11 bases had no gene match. Germline values: CDR1 SGDLS, CDR2 YYNGEE. This chain's CDR3 is CASSLYRGVPNNEQFF. Written as DNA, the CDR3 is TGTGCCAGCAGCCTATACAGGGGGGTCCCTAACAATGAGCAGTTCTTC.

CDR3 sequence reads: CASSSPRRGATNEKLFF. Written as DNA, the CDR3 is TGTGCCAGCAGTTCCCCTCGGAGGGGTGCAACTAATGAAAAACTGTTTTTT. This chain connects TRBV28 to TRBJ1-4; TRBD1 is a possible D gene (5 bases). Germline V gene data show CDR1 as MDHEN and CDR2 as SYDVKM. This CDR3 spans 17 amino acids. Trimming removed 4 bases at V and 0 bases at J, with 15 bases between.

A few counts support this clone. This chain connects TRBV15 to TRBJ1-4; D unclear. This CDR3 contains 16 residues. V was cut by 0 bases and J by 5 bases, with 13 bases left in between. Germline CDR1 LNHNV, CDR2 YYDKDF (reference sequence). CDR3 coding DNA: TGTGCCACCAGCAGAGAACCTTGGCCCAACAATGAAAAACTGTTTTTT. Residues: CATSREPWPNNEKLFF.

This clone was recorded a few times. V usage is TRBV6-1 and J usage is TRBJ1-6, with D possibly TRBD1 on 5 matching bases. CDR1 is MNHNS, CDR2 SASEGT, per germline. V was pared by 2 bases and J by 5 bases, with 10 bases between. The CDR3 covers 15 residues. Written as DNA, the CDR3 is TGTGCCAGCAGTGAAATCCAGGGCAATAATTCACCCCTCCACTTT. This encodes CASSEIQGNNSPLHF.

The chain combines TRBV12-3 or TRBV12-4 with TRBJ2-3; D is unclear. V was clipped by 7 bases and J by 4 bases, with 6 bases between them. The CDR3 length is 11 residues. CDR3 sequence: CASKSADTQYF. In DNA, the CDR3 is TGTGCCAGCAAGTCGGCAGATACGCAGTATTTT.

CDR3 protein: CAISGSATNTEAFF. CDR3 in DNA: TGTGCCATCAGTGGGAGTGCCACTAACACTGAAGCTTTCTTT. This chain links TRBV10-3 with TRBJ1-1; D is uncertain. This CDR3 spans 14 amino acids. Germline V gives CDR1 ENHRY, CDR2 SYGVKD. The ends were cut back, 4 bases at V and 2 bases at J, with 11 bases in the middle.

The V and J genes are TRBV3-1 (or the pseudogene TRBV3-2) and TRBJ2-2, with D possibly matching TRBD2 (6 bases). Germline loops: CDR1 LGHDT, CDR2 YNNKEL (reference sequence). The V end was cut by 10 bases, the J end by 0 bases, with 12 bases between. The CDR3 covers 14 residues. CDR3 DNA: TGTGCCACAACGTCGGGAGCGAACACCGGGGAGCTGTTTTTT. Protein sequence: CATTSGANTGELFF.

The CDR3 reads CASSNLGDFNQPQHF. The DNA of the CDR3 is TGTGCCAGCTCTAACCTCGGCGACTTCAATCAGCCCCAGCATTTT. This chain joins TRBV18 and TRBJ1-5; D uncertain. Germline loops: CDR1 KGHSH, CDR2 LQKENI. This CDR3 has 15 amino acids. V lost 6 bases to trimming and J lost 3 bases, with 15 bases between them. The full variable domain, rest sourced from reference TRBV18 and TRBJ1-5, is NAGVMQNPRHLVRRRGQEARLRCSPMKGHSHVYWYRQLPEEGLKFMVYLQKENIIDESGMPKERFSAEFPKEGPSILRIQQVVRGDSAAYFCASSNLGDFNQPQHFGDGTRLSIL.